This T cell receptor (beta chain) was sequenced for a study of T-cell memory formation after mild COVID-19. Study in general: Largely, the TCR clusters proved donor specific.

TCRdb reprocessed the 5' RACE reads via MiXCR and lists one record per CDR3 protein. Among roughly 250,000 distinct CDR3 sequences listed, about a sixth were seen once. This clonotype was found a few times. Its target is not known. The CDR3 is made up of 14 amino acids. Germline CDR1 is SQVTM and CDR2 is ANQGSEA. After removal of 4 bases from V and 4 bases from J, the junction contained 5 bases not matched to a gene. Study observations and caveats: For second-wave clones that peaked at day 37, SARS-CoV-2 specificity went unverified. There were some responding clones in pre-infection memory, which suggested that cross-reactive memory had joined.

The rearrangement joins TRBV29-1 to TRBJ1-5; 9 positions agree with TRBD1. The sequencing sample was made of PBMCs or a T cell subset sorted from them (not recorded which). The sequence came from a young man who had mild COVID-19 (a few samples of this study predate the infection). Cell type and time point are not known. This CDR3 reads CSVGGTGRNQPQHF. The DNA for the CDR3 is TGCAGCGTTGGTGGGACAGGGAGAAATCAGCCCCAGCATTTT. Full variable domain (remainder filled in from reference TRBV29-1 and TRBJ1-5): SAVISQKPSRDICQRGTSLTIQCQVDSQVTMMFWYRQQPGQSLTLIATANQGSEATYESGFVIDKFPISRPNLTFSTLTVSNMSPEDSSIYLCSVGGTGRNQPQHFGDGTRLSIL.